One and the same sample provided the 25 T cell receptor beta chains below, sequenced in a study of cytomegalovirus exposure and HLA in healthy donors. Primers for the PCR totalled 60 Vbeta and 13 Jbeta. Clones were read by immunoSEQ multiplex PCR, and TCRdb kept only the in-frame ones, dropping some. Of hundreds of thousands of clones in the sample, about 79% were seen once. Material for sequencing was PBMCs. These receptors came from a male donor in good health and CMV-seronegative.

The chain carries TRBV6-5 and TRBJ2-5, with 7 nucleotides matching TRBD1. The ends lost 2 bases at V and 5 bases at J; junction bases unmatched: 8. Germline V gives CDR1 MNHEY, CDR2 SVGAGI. The CDR3 is made up of 15 amino acids. CDR3 coding DNA: TGTGCCAGCAGTTACCTTGAGGGGGCGAGGGAGACCCAGTACTTC. Its protein product is CASSYLEGARETQYF.

The rearrangement joins TRBV6-5 to TRBJ1-3; D is undetermined. Germline V gene lookup returns CDR1 MNHEY and CDR2 SVGAGI. The CDR3 length is 14 residues. The V gene lost 7 bases and the J gene lost 0 bases, with 10 bases spanning the gap. In DNA, the CDR3 is TGTGCCAGCACAGAAGCGATCTCTGGAAACACCATATATTTT. Amino acid sequence: CASTEAISGNTIYF.

This rearrangement joins TRBV2 to TRBJ2-5, with 11 bases identical to TRBD1. TRBJ2-7 matches the DNA end more closely, so the J call is doubtful. The CDR3 length is 15 residues. Germline V lookup: CDR1 SNHLY, CDR2 FYNNEI. CDR3 region: CASTKGQGETYEQYF. DNA of the CDR3: TGTGCCAGCACCAAGGGACAGGGGGAGACCTACGAGCAGTACTTC.

This chain joins TRBV7-3 and TRBJ1-2, with D hard to call. Trimming removed 5 bases at V and 4 bases at J, with 11 bases between. CDR3 length: 13 residues. Looked up from germline, CDR1 is SGHTA and CDR2 is FQGTGA. The CDR3 coding sequence is TGTGCCAGCAGCCCTGTGGCGGGCTATGGCTACACCTTC. Translating gives CASSPVAGYGYTF. Full variable domain (outside the CDR3, taken from reference TRBV7-3 and TRBJ1-2): GAGVSQTPSNKVTEKGKYVELRCDPISGHTALYWYRQSLGQGPEFLIYFQGTGAADDSGLPNDRFFAVRPEGSVSTLKIQRTERGDSAVYLCASSPVAGYGYTFGSGTRLTVV.

This chain joins TRBV5-6 and TRBJ1-6; TRBD1 matches at 7 bases. Trimming at V came to 4 bases and at J to 2 bases, leaving 6 bases not matched to a gene. This CDR3 is built from 16 residues. Germline V CDR1 and CDR2: SGHDT, YYEEEE. Here the CDR3 reads CASSLRDRPYNSPLHF. The CDR3, as DNA: TGTGCCAGCAGCCTCAGGGACAGACCCTATAATTCACCCCTCCACTTT.

The chain carries TRBV9 and TRBJ2-1, with 9 bases aligning to TRBD2. After removal of 3 bases from V and 12 bases from J, the junction contained 13 bases not matched to a gene. The CDR3 contains 15 residues. Germline V CDR1 and CDR2: SGDLS, YYNGEE. The CDR3 loop is CASSAVAGVEVGQFF. For the CDR3, the DNA is TGTGCCAGCAGCGCCGTAGCGGGAGTGGAGGTTGGGCAGTTCTTC.

J is TRBJ2-1 and V is TRBV7-8; TRBD1 is a possible D gene (5 bases). The CDR3 consists of 13 residues. Germline CDR1 and CDR2: SGHVS and FQNEAQ. Deletions cut 5 bases from V and 9 bases from J, with 14 bases between. The CDR3: CASSPRQQSEQFF. CDR3 bases: TGTGCCAGCAGCCCACGACAGCAGAGTGAGCAGTTCTTC.

The rearrangement links TRBV5-1 to TRBJ2-7; 8 bases fit TRBD2. Trimming took 3 bases from V and 4 from J; bases not matched to a gene: 6. This CDR3 has 14 residues. The V gene's germline CDR1 is SGHRS and CDR2 YFSETQ. This chain's CDR3 is CASSSGTRSYEQYF. The CDR3 DNA is TGCGCCAGCAGCTCCGGGACTAGAAGTTACGAGCAGTACTTC. The full variable domain, completed using reference TRBV5-1 and TRBJ2-7, is KAGVTQTPRYLIKTRGQQVTLSCSPISGHRSVSWYQQTPGQGLQFLFEYFSETQRNKGNFPGRFSGRQFSNSRSEMNVSTLELGDSALYLCASSSGTRSYEQYFGPGTRLTVT.

The chain is built from TRBV27 and TRBJ1-5, with TRBD1 as a possible D gene (6 bases). Germline CDR1 reads MNHEY; CDR2 reads SMNVEV (reference sequence). This CDR3 spans 15 amino acids. Trimming removed 2 bases at V and 3 bases at J, with 11 bases between. The CDR3 DNA follows: TGTGCCAGCAGTTTACGGCAGGGGAACAATCAGCCCCAGCATTTT. This encodes CASSLRQGNNQPQHF.

The rearrangement links TRBV5-1 to TRBJ2-7; D might be TRBD2 (6 bases). The V gene lost 0 bases and the J gene lost 5 bases, with 15 bases spanning the gap. This CDR3 is 15 amino acids long. Germline V gene lookup returns CDR1 SGHRS and CDR2 YFSETQ. The CDR3 coding sequence is TGCGCCAGCAGCTTGGATCGTAGCGGTAGCGACGAGCAGTACTTC. It is translated as CASSLDRSGSDEQYF.

The gene calls are TRBV7-2 and TRBJ1-2, with TRBD1 matching over 7 bases. The CDR3 contains 14 residues. The germline V gene has CDR1 SGHTA and CDR2 FQGNSA. V trimming: 2 bases; J trimming: 8 bases; junction bases outside the gene matches: 8. The CDR3 DNA reads as TGTGCCAGCAGCTTACGTGGTCAGGGGGGCGGCTACACCTTC. As protein: CASSLRGQGGGYTF.

The sample holds one count of this clone. The chain combines TRBV7-2 with TRBJ2-5, with D perhaps TRBD1 (6 bases). Germline-derived CDR1 and CDR2 are SGHTA and FQGNSA. The CDR3 contains 14 residues. V lost 6 bases and J lost 1, with 12 bases in between. The CDR3 nucleotides read TGTGCCAGCAGACGTAACAGGGCCCAAGAGACCCAGTACTTC. It translates to CASRRNRAQETQYF. Looking up the rest from reference TRBV7-2 and TRBJ2-5 gives the full variable domain: GAGVSQSPSNKVTEKGKDVELRCDPISGHTALYWYRQSLGQGLEFLIYFQGNSAPDKSGLPSDRFSAERTGGSVSTLTIQRTQQEDSAVYLCASRRNRAQETQYFGPGTRLLVL.

The table lists this clone with a count of one. This sequence joins TRBV7-8 and TRBJ2-3; 7 positions match TRBD1. V lost 3 bases, J lost 1 base, and 7 bases stayed unmatched. Germline loops: CDR1 SGHVS, CDR2 FQNEAQ. The CDR3 contains 16 residues. The CDR3 coding sequence is TGTGCCAGCAGCTTTCGTAACAGGGGCCGCACAGATACGCAGTATTTT. It translates to CASSFRNRGRTDTQYF.

The chain employs TRBV11-2 and TRBJ2-7; 9 positions agree with TRBD2. This CDR3 region has 16 residues. The trim removed 7 bases at V and 2 bases at J, leaving 12 bases unmatched. Germline CDR1 SGHAT, CDR2 FQNNGV. CDR3 amino acids: CASNAGWRGGPYEQYF. CDR3 nucleotide sequence: TGTGCCAGCAACGCGGGATGGCGGGGGGGCCCCTACGAGCAGTACTTC.

This chain uses TRBV28 with TRBJ2-7; D is unclear. Between the trimmed V and J ends, which lost 3 bases and 2 bases, there was a span of 11 bases. Germline loops: CDR1 MDHEN, CDR2 SYDVKM. The CDR3 loop spans 14 amino acids. The DNA for the CDR3 is TGTGCCAGCAGTTTTGGTGCACAGACCTACGAGCAGTACTTC. Translated, it gives CASSFGAQTYEQYF.

The rearrangement uses TRBV25-1 and TRBJ2-3, with D unresolved. V was pared by 3 bases and J by 2 bases, with 3 bases between. The germline V gene encodes CDR1 MGHDK and CDR2 SYGVNS. The CDR3 is made up of 12 amino acids. CDR3 loop: CASSDVTDTQYF. Here the CDR3 DNA reads TGTGCCAGCAGTGACGTCACAGATACGCAGTATTTT.

On this clone itself: Other DNA sequences of this sample code for an identical CDR3. This chain connects TRBV6-5 to TRBJ2-7, with TRBD2 as a possible D gene (5 bases). This CDR3 has 14 amino acids. Trimming took off 6 bases at V and 0 bases at J, with 12 bases between the two ends. CDR1 is MNHEY, CDR2 SVGAGI, per germline. This chain's CDR3 is CASSPRGSSYEQYF. The DNA for the CDR3 is TGTGCCAGCAGCCCCCGGGGTAGCTCCTACGAGCAGTACTTC.

This clone was picked up many times. The J gene is TRBJ1-6, the V gene TRBV27; TRBD1 might be the D (5 bases). The CDR3 length is 14 residues. Germline CDR1 MNHEY, CDR2 SMNVEV (reference sequence). V was shortened by 5 bases and J by 9 bases, with 14 bases between the two germline ends. CDR3 sequence reads: CASSAGGSGSPLHF. The CDR3 nucleotides are TGTGCCAGCAGTGCGGGGGGAAGCGGTTCACCCCTCCACTTT.

The chain couples TRBV19 to TRBJ2-5, with 9 bases fitting TRBD2. The CDR3 totals 14 residues. Looked up from germline, CDR1 is LNHDA and CDR2 is SQIVND (reference sequence). The V and J ends lost 3 bases and 4 bases, in that order; junction bases with no gene match: 3. The DNA of the CDR3 is TGTGCCAGTAGTATTGAGCGGGAGGCAGAGACCCAGTACTTC. It encodes CASSIEREAETQYF.

This chain connects TRBV5-5 to TRBJ2-7, with 11 bases matching TRBD1. V trimming: 4 bases; J trimming: 5 bases; junction bases outside the gene matches: 5. Germline CDR1 SGHKS, CDR2 YYEKEE (reference sequence). This CDR3 contains 14 residues. CDR3 region: CASSPGQGVHEQYF. The CDR3 DNA reads TGTGCCAGCAGCCCGGGACAGGGGGTCCACGAGCAGTACTTC.

The chain combines TRBV10-3 with TRBJ2-2; 9 bases agree with TRBD2. This CDR3 is built from 14 residues. The trim removed 6 bases at V and 7 bases at J, leaving 6 bases unmatched. The germline gives CDR1 ENHRY, CDR2 SYGVKD. The CDR3 bases are TGTGCCATCAGGGCGGGGGGGATAATCGGGGAGCTGTTTTTT. It translates to CAIRAGGIIGELFF.

J is TRBJ2-7 and V is TRBV28; tentative D call: TRBD2 (7 bases). The germline V and J ends were trimmed by 4 bases and 0 bases, with 31 bases remaining between them. The germline gives CDR1 MDHEN, CDR2 SYDVKM. The CDR3 runs 21 residues. The CDR3 protein is CASSWGASSGAGVKTSYEQYF. The CDR3 DNA follows: TGTGCCAGCAGTTGGGGGGCGAGTTCAGGGGCGGGAGTCAAAACCTCCTACGAGCAGTACTTC.

This sequence joins TRBV6-5 and TRBJ2-3; D is possibly TRBD2 (6 bases). The V gene lost 5 bases and the J gene lost 0 bases, with 9 bases spanning the gap. This CDR3 is built from 14 residues. Germline values: CDR1 MNHEY, CDR2 SVGAGI. The CDR3 bases are TGTGCCAGCAGTCCGGAGGGAAGCACAGATACGCAGTATTTT. It encodes CASSPEGSTDTQYF.

The V and J genes are TRBV2 and TRBJ1-2; 7 nucleotides match TRBD1. V dropped 3 bases and J dropped 5; count of bases not matched to a gene: 12. Germline-derived CDR1 and CDR2 are SNHLY and FYNNEI. This CDR3 is 16 amino acids long. CDR3 bases: TGTGCCAGCAGTGACTCAGACAGGGAATTTACGTATGGCTACACCTTC. The encoded protein is CASSDSDREFTYGYTF.

The rearrangement joins TRBV28 to TRBJ2-7; D may be TRBD2 (5 bases). CDR1 is MDHEN, CDR2 SYDVKM, per germline. Trimming cost V 3 bases and J 0 bases, with 12 bases left between them. The CDR3 extends over 15 amino acids. This CDR3 is CASSLWRVSSYEQYF. CDR3 in DNA: TGTGCCAGCAGTTTGTGGCGGGTGAGCTCCTACGAGCAGTACTTC.